This TCR beta chain was sequenced during a study of T cells in tuberculosis. Study summary: T cells were selected with CD1B tetramers loaded with glucose monomycolate. A South African cohort included IGRA-negative adolescents, latently infected IGRA-positive adolescents and adults with active tuberculosis.

TCRdb's table, derived via immunoSEQ multiplex PCR, lists solely in-frame clones and lacks some. The sample records about 35,000 clones, 93% being singletons. Time point indicated: new active TB diagnosis, blood taken before or within 7 days of starting treatment. Patients were newly diagnosed, HIV-seronegative, and aged 18 or older. On average around 100,000 T cells per donor were immunosequenced. Trimming left V 0 bases short and J 0 bases short, with 12 bases between. Germline V gene data show CDR1 as SGHAT and CDR2 as FQNNGV. This CDR3 is 17 amino acids long. This chain connects TRBV11-2 to TRBJ2-4, with a weak D call TRBD1 (6 bases). The sequence derives from an adult with tuberculosis. The source was PBMCs, collected at tuberculosis diagnosis. The CDR3: CASSLEGRGLAKNIQYF. For the CDR3, the DNA is TGTGCCAGCAGCTTAGAAGGCAGGGGATTAGCCAAAAACATTCAGTACTTC.